The 10 T cell receptor beta chains in this list originate from one sample, sequenced in a study of cytomegalovirus exposure and HLA in healthy donors. PCR was performed using 60 Vbeta and 13 Jbeta primers. The repertoire was sequenced with immunoSEQ multiplex PCR; TCRdb's copy has only in-frame clones and lacks some. The table has 40,000 to 45,000 clones, approximately 90% seen once; the top ten hold around 8%. Sequencing used PBMCs. These receptors all come from a woman in her forties in good health and CMV-seropositive.

CDR3 nucleotide sequence: TGTGCCAGCAGCTTTAAAGGAGCAGATACGCAGTATTTT. Encoded protein: CASSFKGADTQYF. The J gene is TRBJ2-3, the V gene TRBV5-4; no firm D call. Germline CDR1 and CDR2: SGHNT and YYREEE (reference sequence). CDR3 length: 13 amino acids. V was pared by 2 bases and J by 4 bases, with 8 bases between.

This clone was observed once. V and J are TRBV6-1 and TRBJ1-2; TRBD1 matches 11 bases. The CDR3 sequence is 14 residues long. The V gene end was trimmed by 10 bases and the J gene end by 5 bases; junction bases not matched to a gene: 9. Germline V gene lookup returns CDR1 MNHNS and CDR2 SASEGT. The CDR3 loop reads CATYPGQGVYGYTF. Written as DNA, the CDR3 is TGTGCCACCTATCCGGGACAGGGGGTTTATGGCTACACCTTC.

V and J are TRBV19 and TRBJ1-2, with TRBD1 identical over 10 bases. With 4 bases clipped from V and 8 bases from J, the junction kept 7 bases outside the gene matches. The CDR3 is 14 amino acids. Germline values: CDR1 LNHDA, CDR2 SQIVND (reference sequence). This chain's CDR3 is CASSNDRGRGGYTF. The DNA for the CDR3 is TGTGCCAGTAGTAATGACAGGGGGCGCGGGGGCTACACCTTC.

For this clone: Within the sample, other DNA sequences also encode this same CDR3. J is TRBJ2-3 and V is TRBV6-6, with 11 positions matching TRBD2. V shed 0 bases and J 6 bases; nucleotides not matched to a gene: 2. Germline-derived CDR1 and CDR2 are MNHNY and SVGAGI (reference sequence). The CDR3 has 15 amino acids. CDR3 coding DNA: TGTGCCAGCAGTTACTCGACTAGCGGGACGGATACGCAGTATTTT. It yields the protein CASSYSTSGTDTQYF.

V gene TRBV5-1 combines with J gene TRBJ1-4; D might be TRBD1 (6 bases). The germline CDR1 and CDR2 sequences are SGHRS and YFSETQ. Trimming left V 4 bases short and J 8 bases short, with 21 bases between. The CDR3 length is 16 residues. CDR3 nucleotides: TGCGCCAGCAGCCTCTCCGGGACAACTAACGTAGAAAAACTGTTTTTT. Residues: CASSLSGTTNVEKLFF.

The chain has TRBV29-1 and TRBJ1-1; maybe TRBD1 (6 bases). The CDR3 is made up of 12 amino acids. Germline V gives CDR1 SQVTM, CDR2 ANQGSEA. V lost 6 bases and J 1 base, leaving 9 bases between the germline ends. This CDR3 is CSVAQGNTEAFF. CDR3 coding DNA: TGCAGCGTCGCACAGGGGAACACTGAAGCTTTCTTT.

The rearrangement uses TRBV6-6 and TRBJ2-3; weak D call: TRBD2 (6 bases). The ends were cut back, 1 base at V and 5 bases at J, with 10 bases in the middle. Germline loops: CDR1 MNHNY, CDR2 SVGAGI (reference sequence). The CDR3 is 14 amino acids. This CDR3 is CASSYLSGEDTQYF. The DNA of the CDR3 is TGTGCCAGCAGTTACTTATCGGGAGAAGATACGCAGTATTTT.

The chain combines TRBV6-5 with TRBJ1-1, with D possibly matching TRBD1 (6 bases). CDR1 and CDR2 (germline): MNHEY, SVGAGI. The germline V and J ends were trimmed by 5 bases and 2 bases, with 15 bases remaining between them. There are 15 residues in the CDR3. The chain's CDR3 is CASSIGQFENTEAFF. CDR3 nucleotides: TGTGCCAGCAGTATTGGACAGTTCGAAAACACTGAAGCTTTCTTT.

The rearrangement links TRBV6-1 to TRBJ2-1, with 7 bases lining up with TRBD2. The CDR3 runs 14 residues. The V and J ends lost 0 bases and 4 bases, in that order; junction bases with no gene match: 0. Germline assignment: CDR1 MNHNS and CDR2 SASEGT. CDR3 bases: TGTGCCAGCAGTGAAGCGGGGGGGTACAATGAGCAGTTCTTC. The encoded protein is CASSEAGGYNEQFF.

Only one count was recorded for this clone. V gene TRBV5-5 combines with J gene TRBJ2-3, with 9 positions matching TRBD1. This CDR3 has 16 amino acids. From germline, CDR1 is SGHKS and CDR2 YYEKEE (reference sequence). V was clipped by 0 bases and J by 7 bases; unmatched bases: 9. This chain's CDR3 is CASSLAVGQGQNTQYF. The CDR3 DNA reads TGTGCCAGCAGCTTGGCGGTGGGACAGGGTCAAAATACGCAGTATTTT.